This T cell receptor (beta chain) stems from a study of blood T cell repertoires in COVID-19. As for the study in general: The United States, Italy and Spain provided the acute and convalescent COVID-19 samples. PBMCs, B-cell-depleted T cells, or T cells provided the cDNA or gDNA that made up the material.

CDR3 length: 13 residues. CDR1 is MDHEN and CDR2 is SYDVKM in the germline V gene. V gave up 6 bases and J gave up 7 bases, with 16 bases separating them. In the source study's methods: The authors estimated nucleated cell counts from reference gene primer amplification. Sequencing was performed with immunoSEQ multiplex PCR; in TCRdb, only in-frame clones are kept and a portion is missing. That table gives V, J and clone size, and the DNA gave D and trimming. The sample has 250,000 or so clones; just under 85% are singletons. Sequenced input: peripheral blood. This clonotype was obtained from an elderly woman with acute or convalescent COVID-19. This chain uses TRBV28 with TRBJ2-7, with a weak D call TRBD2 (5 bases). For the CDR3, the DNA is TGTGCCAGCAGGCCCCCGGGGATTGCGGAGCAGTACTTC. Protein product: CASRPPGIAEQYF.